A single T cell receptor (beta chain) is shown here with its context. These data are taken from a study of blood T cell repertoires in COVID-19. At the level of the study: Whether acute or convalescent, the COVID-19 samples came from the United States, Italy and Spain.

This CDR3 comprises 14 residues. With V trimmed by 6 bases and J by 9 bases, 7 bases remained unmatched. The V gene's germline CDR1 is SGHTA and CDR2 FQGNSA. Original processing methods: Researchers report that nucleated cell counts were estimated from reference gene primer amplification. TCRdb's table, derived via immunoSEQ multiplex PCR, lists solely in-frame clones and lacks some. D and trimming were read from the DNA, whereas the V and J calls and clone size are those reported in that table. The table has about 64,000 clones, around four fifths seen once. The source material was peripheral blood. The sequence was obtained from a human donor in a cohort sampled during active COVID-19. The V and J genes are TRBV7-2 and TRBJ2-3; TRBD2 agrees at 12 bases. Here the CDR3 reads CASSPLAGGSTQYF. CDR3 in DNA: TGTGCCAGCAGTCCTCTAGCGGGGGGGTCAACGCAGTATTTT. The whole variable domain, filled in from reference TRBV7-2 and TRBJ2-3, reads GAGVSQSPSNKVTEKGKDVELRCDPISGHTALYWYRQSLGQGLEFLIYFQGNSAPDKSGLPSDRFSAERTGGSVSTLTIQRTQQEDSAVYLCASSPLAGGSTQYFGPGTRLTVL.